This T cell receptor beta chain appears in the sequencing data of a study of T cell repertoires in cytomegalovirus infection. TCRdb re-derived calls from the reads in MiXCR, one entry per CDR3 protein. This sample has about 100,000 distinct CDR3 sequences; approximately 15% occur once, and the top ten carry more than 7%. V lost 6 bases to trimming and J lost 13 bases, with 13 bases between them. Germline V gene sequence: CDR1 SEHNR, CDR2 FQNEAQ (reference sequence). The CDR3 runs to 11 residues. The chain uses TRBV7-9 and TRBJ1-5; D is undetermined. This receptor was taken from a human donor in good health (CMV status not recorded). Some clones in this sample may be carry-over from other donors' samples. Material: PBMCs. The CDR3: CASSSSGLQHF. In DNA, the CDR3 is TGTGCCAGCAGTTCCTCTGGACTGCAGCATTTT.